One T cell receptor beta chain is described in this entry. The CDR3 totals 18 residues. CDR1 is LNHDA and CDR2 is SQIVND in the germline V gene (reference sequence). Trimming cost V 4 bases and J 7 bases; bases outside gene matches: 10. The sample comes from a study of shared clonotypes between healthy human individuals. Sequencing used immunoSEQ multiplex PCR; TCRdb keeps in-frame clones, though not all of them. The data hold 2 million to 3 million clones, with roughly 93% observed a single time. This receptor was identified in a man between 18 and 29 years old in good health. Some clones in this sample may be carry-over from other donors' samples. Sequenced: naive CD4+ T cells from PBMCs. Subset here: CD45RA+ positively selected. This chain connects TRBV19 to TRBJ2-4, with 16 nucleotides matching TRBD2. The CDR3, as DNA: TGTGCCAGTAGTAGACCCGGGACTAGCGGGAGGGCGAACAACATTCAGTACTTC. Its protein product is CASSRPGTSGRANNIQYF.